Shown below are 31 T cell receptor beta chains from a single sample sequenced in a study of T cells expressing NK-cell markers. TCRdb reprocessed the 5' RACE reads and reports one entry per CDR3 protein, with no DNA. The sample's table shows about 260,000 distinct CDR3 sequences. The sequenced sample was blood T cells: a sorted CD56 or NKG2C T cell subset, CD4+ or CD8+ T cells, or bulk PBMC T cells (not recorded which). All receptors derive from a woman aged 18-70 years in good health.

CDR3 in amino acids: CASKGRVLTDTQYF. The chain joins TRBV19 to TRBJ2-3; TCRdb picks TRBD2, but there is no DNA to check that call. The CDR3 is 14 residues long. Germline V gene data show CDR1 as LNHDA and CDR2 as SQIVND (reference sequence).

This chain links TRBV20-1 with TRBJ1-6. CDR1 and CDR2 (germline): DFQATT, SNEGSKA (reference sequence). CDR3 length: 15 residues. The CDR3 spells CSARRGSSYNSPLHF.

The chain carries TRBV6-5 and TRBJ2-1. This CDR3 contains 11 residues. Germline CDR1 reads MNHEY; CDR2 reads SVGAGI. This CDR3 is CASSYAARWFF.

V usage is TRBV7-3 and J usage is TRBJ2-3; TCRdb proposes TRBD2, but this gene call is untestable without DNA. The CDR3 loop spans 14 amino acids. Germline V lookup: CDR1 SGHTA, CDR2 FQGTGA. The CDR3: CASSSGGDTDTQYF.

The chain joins TRBV6-1 to TRBJ2-7; lacking DNA, the TRBD1 call made by TCRdb goes unchecked. Germline V gene lookup returns CDR1 MNHNS and CDR2 SASEGT. This CDR3 is built from 16 residues. This chain's CDR3 is CASSELTRGFSYEQYF.

The chain links TRBV20-1 to TRBJ2-1; the D gene TCRdb calls, TRBD2, cannot be checked with no DNA. Germline assignment: CDR1 DFQATT and CDR2 SNEGSKA (reference sequence). The CDR3 is made up of 15 amino acids. The CDR3 here is CSFLEATSGNNEQFF.

This rearrangement joins TRBV7-6 to TRBJ1-1; the D call from TCRdb, TRBD1, cannot be confirmed without DNA. This CDR3 has 15 amino acids. Germline V gene lookup returns CDR1 SGHVS and CDR2 FNYEAQ. The chain's CDR3 is CASSSYGGGGTEAFF.

The chain joins TRBV29-1 to TRBJ2-7. Germline CDR1 is SQVTM and CDR2 is ANQGSEA. CDR3 length: 13 residues. The CDR3 loop is CSVAVSISYEQYF.

The rearrangement links TRBV10-3 to TRBJ2-3. Germline V CDR1 and CDR2: ENHRY, SYGVKD. This CDR3 has 12 amino acids. This CDR3 is CATKQPTDTQYF.

The chain links TRBV18 to TRBJ2-5. CDR3 size: 12 residues. Germline CDR1 KGHSH, CDR2 LQKENI. The CDR3 reads CASSPIQETQYF.

This chain links TRBV4-2 with TRBJ1-6; there is no DNA to check the TCRdb D call of TRBD1. The CDR3 has 18 residues. Germline lookup yields CDR1 LGHNA and CDR2 YNFKEQ. CDR3 sequence reads: CASSQDEYRATYNSPLHF.

The chain joins TRBV29-1 to TRBJ2-3. The CDR3 is 15 amino acids. Germline CDR1 and CDR2: SQVTM and ANQGSEA. The CDR3 sequence: CSVGSQKTHTDTQYF.

The CDR3 spells CASSLRRGGTDTQYF. V usage is TRBV5-8 and J usage is TRBJ2-3; TCRdb's assignment of TRBD2 cannot be checked, as there is no DNA. The CDR3 contains 15 residues. Germline CDR1 SGHTS, CDR2 YDEGEE.

The rearrangement links TRBV11-2 to TRBJ2-2; TCRdb outputs TRBD2, but without DNA this stays unchecked. CDR3 length: 18 residues. Per germline, CDR1 SGHAT and CDR2 FQNNGV. CDR3 sequence reads: CASSLGVGGIRGTGELFF.

The CDR3 spells CASSLSGGGEYYGYTF. The chain employs TRBV7-9 and TRBJ1-2. This CDR3 has 16 amino acids. Germline CDR1 SEHNR, CDR2 FQNEAQ (reference sequence).

The rearrangement joins TRBV19 to TRBJ1-1. This CDR3 is built from 14 residues. Germline V gene lookup returns CDR1 LNHDA and CDR2 SQIVND (reference sequence). CDR3 amino acids: CATMGTERNTEAFF.

The V gene is TRBV15, the J gene TRBJ1-2. CDR1 and CDR2 (germline): LNHNV, YYDKDF (reference sequence). The CDR3 spans 14 residues. The chain's CDR3 is CATSSSKRAYGYTF.

The CDR3 reads CASSSGQGNQPQHF. V usage is TRBV27 and J usage is TRBJ1-5; the TCRdb call, TRBD1, lacks DNA for checking. Germline CDR1 and CDR2: MNHEY and SMNVEV (reference sequence). CDR3 length: 14 residues.

The chain is built from TRBV20-1 and TRBJ2-7; the D gene TCRdb calls, TRBD1, cannot be checked with no DNA. CDR3 size: 14 residues. Germline CDR1 reads DFQATT; CDR2 reads SNEGSKA (reference sequence). The CDR3: CSAGGDTGFYEQYF.

The V and J genes are TRBV20-1 and TRBJ2-2; TCRdb proposes TRBD2, but this gene call is untestable without DNA. The CDR3 is made up of 16 amino acids. Germline CDR1 is DFQATT and CDR2 is SNEGSKA (reference sequence). The CDR3 region is CSARDLGGRFTGELFF.

The V and J genes are TRBV7-3 and TRBJ1-6. CDR1 and CDR2 from the germline V gene are SGHTA and FQGTGA. CDR3 size: 14 residues. The CDR3 reads CASSFKQGGSPLHF.

V usage is TRBV6-5 and J usage is TRBJ2-7; the TRBD2 assignment by TCRdb is unverifiable without DNA. The CDR3 has 12 amino acids. Germline loops: CDR1 MNHEY, CDR2 SVGAGI. CDR3 sequence: CASSRYIGEQYF.

The genes are TRBV6-4 and TRBJ1-6; TCRdb calls TRBD1, which cannot be checked without DNA. CDR3 length: 16 residues. Looked up from germline, CDR1 is MRHNA and CDR2 is SNTAGT. The CDR3 loop reads CASSRTGTGSNSPLHF.

The rearrangement links TRBV27 to TRBJ2-1; without DNA, the TCRdb call of TRBD2 cannot be checked. The CDR3 runs 16 residues. Germline V gene sequence: CDR1 MNHEY, CDR2 SMNVEV (reference sequence). The CDR3 spells CASSSWSLAAYNEQFF.

V is TRBV12-3 or TRBV12-4 and J is TRBJ1-1; TCRdb selects TRBD1, and the lack of DNA leaves this call unchecked. The CDR3 is made up of 14 amino acids. The CDR3 spells CASSVIGDRSEAFF.

The chain links TRBV12-3 or TRBV12-4 to TRBJ1-1; TCRdb reports TRBD1, a call that lacks DNA to check it against. The CDR3 is 14 amino acids. The CDR3 loop is CASRIGAMRTEAFF.

The V and J genes are TRBV7-3 and TRBJ2-3; TCRdb designates TRBD2, a call that cannot be tested without DNA. Germline V lookup: CDR1 SGHTA, CDR2 FQGTGA. This CDR3 is built from 13 residues. This CDR3 reads CAGSLREGDTQYF.

This chain joins TRBV5-6 and TRBJ1-6; TCRdb selects TRBD1, and the lack of DNA leaves this call unchecked. The CDR3 extends over 16 amino acids. Germline loops: CDR1 SGHDT, CDR2 YYEEEE. CDR3 protein: CASSLISDSKNSPLHF.

The chain employs TRBV5-6 and TRBJ2-3; TCRdb's D gene call, TRBD2, goes unchecked for lack of DNA. CDR1 and CDR2 from the germline V gene are SGHDT and YYEEEE. The length of the CDR3 is 14 residues. The CDR3 spells CASNPDLRTDTQYF.

This rearrangement joins TRBV20-1 to TRBJ2-5; TCRdb returns TRBD2, unconfirmable since there is no DNA. The germline V gene encodes CDR1 DFQATT and CDR2 SNEGSKA (reference sequence). This CDR3 spans 13 amino acids. The CDR3 here is CSARGTSGETQYF.

This chain joins TRBV2 and TRBJ2-5; TCRdb proposes TRBD1, but this gene call is untestable without DNA. The CDR3 is 14 amino acids. Per the germline V gene, CDR1 is SNHLY and CDR2 is FYNNEI. CDR3 sequence reads: CATTPQGIGETQYF.